This is a list of T cell receptor beta chains from one sample in a study of CD8+CD57+ T cells in acquired aplastic anemia. TCRdb re-derived calls from the reads in MiXCR, one entry per CDR3 protein. The table includes 74,000 or so distinct CDR3 sequences, roughly half detected once. Sequenced: sorted CD4+, CD8+, or CD8+CD57+ T cells (not recorded which) from PBMCs. These receptors originate from a human donor in good health, serving as a control. CDR3s include the opening cysteine and the closing phenylalanine or tryptophan. Each record gives: D gene, J gene, clone size, V gene, CDR3 protein, CDR3 DNA. A D gene is named only where the DNA matches it firmly. Rows may omit the clone size; those that give it use once, few, many or a size class.

TRBD1	TRBJ1-2	.	TRBV10-3	CAISAGQGTAYGYTF	TGTGCCATCAGTGCGGGACAGGGGACTGCCTATGGCTACACCTTC
.	TRBJ2-1	.	TRBV25-1	CASSLRVAGFEQFF	TGTGCCAGCAGTTTACGGGTCGCCGGTTTCGAGCAGTTCTTC
.	TRBJ1-2	.	TRBV7-9	CASSLTATYGYTF	TGTGCCAGCAGCTTAACAGCAACCTATGGCTACACCTTC
.	TRBJ2-2	.	TRBV25-1	CASNRDGSTGELFF	TGTGCCAGCAATCGGGACGGGAGCACCGGGGAGCTGTTTTTT
.	TRBJ2-7	.	TRBV7-2	CASSLVRTGEQYF	TGTGCCAGCAGCTTAGTGCGGACTGGCGAGCAGTACTTC
.	TRBJ2-5	once	TRBV7-4	CASSLASGAGTQYF	TGTGCCAGCAGCTTAGCGTCAGGAGCGGGGACCCAGTACTTC
TRBD1	TRBJ1-2	.	TRBV2	CASAAAGQGPSIYGYTF	TGTGCCAGCGCCGCGGCGGGACAGGGGCCCTCCATCTATGGCTACACCTTC
.	TRBJ2-7	.	TRBV10-2	CATLKEGNCEQYF	TGCGCCACCTTGAAGGAGGGCAACTGCGAGCAGTACTTC
TRBD1	TRBJ1-5	.	TRBV19	CASSANLGTDYQPQHF	TGTGCCAGTAGTGCAAACCTCGGGACAGACTATCAGCCCCAGCATTTT
.	TRBJ2-1	many	TRBV12-3/TRBV12-4	CASSTGSSYNEQFF	TGTGCCAGCAGTACAGGGAGCTCCTACAATGAGCAGTTCTTC
TRBD1	TRBJ1-2	many	TRBV28	CASSLGQGANYGYTF	TGTGCCAGCAGCCTAGGACAGGGAGCTAACTATGGCTACACCTTC
TRBD1	TRBJ1-2	.	TRBV11-3	CASSLTGGYGYTF	TGTGCCAGCAGCTTAACAGGGGGCTATGGCTACACCTTC
.	TRBJ1-1	many	TRBV6-5	CASSGRGSGIMNTEAFF	TGTGCCAGCAGTGGGCGGGGGTCGGGTATTATGAACACTGAAGCTTTCTTT
.	TRBJ2-7	medium-sized	TRBV20-1	CSARDRSYEQYF	TGCAGTGCTAGAGATCGGAGCTACGAGCAGTACTTC
TRBD2	TRBJ2-1	.	TRBV19	CASRGTTNEQFF	TGTGCCAGTAGGGGGACTACCAATGAGCAGTTCTTC
.	TRBJ1-2	.	TRBV9	CASEGTGYTF	TGTGCCTCTGAGGGGACGGGCTACACCTTC
.	TRBJ1-2	.	TRBV30	CVWTHGGGNYGYTF	TGTGTCTGGACTCACGGCGGAGGAAACTATGGCTACACCTTC
.	TRBJ2-2	once	TRBV29-1	CSVEGKGGLYNTGELFF	TGCAGCGTTGAAGGCAAAGGCGGGCTTTATAACACCGGGGAGCTGTTTTTT
TRBD1	TRBJ2-7	.	TRBV10-2	CASTQGDEQYF	TGCGCCAGCACCCAGGGGGACGAGCAGTACTTC
TRBD2	TRBJ2-7	.	TRBV19	CASSIPGTGGEQYF	TGTGCCAGTAGTATTCCGGGGACGGGAGGCGAGCAGTACTTC
.	TRBJ1-1	once	TRBV10-2	CASSERGSHTEAFF	TGCGCCAGCAGTGAGCGGGGGAGCCACACTGAAGCTTTCTTT
TRBD1	TRBJ1-2	.	TRBV4-2	CASSQEDGTDYGYTF	TGTGCCAGCAGCCAAGAAGACGGGACAGATTATGGCTACACCTTC
.	TRBJ2-7	.	TRBV20-1	CSARGVSAFLHSYEQYF	TGCAGTGCTAGAGGGGTCTCAGCTTTCCTCCACTCCTACGAGCAGTACTTC
.	TRBJ1-2	few	TRBV9	CASLNGGGGYTF	TGTGCCAGCCTTAATGGTGGAGGCGGCTACACCTTC
.	TRBJ1-1	medium-sized	TRBV19	CASSTGVRDTEAFF	TGTGCCAGTAGTACAGGGGTTAGAGACACTGAAGCTTTCTTT
TRBD1	TRBJ1-1	many	TRBV7-8	CASSLDRQGVVVAFF	TGTGCCAGCAGCTTAGATCGCCAGGGGGTGGTGGTAGCTTTCTTT
.	TRBJ2-7	many	TRBV5-1	CASSNDYASYEQYF	TGCGCCAGCAGCAACGACTATGCCTCCTACGAGCAGTACTTC
.	TRBJ2-3	many	TRBV20-1	CSRPGLGTDTQYF	TGCAGCCGTCCGGGACTTGGAACAGATACGCAGTATTTT
TRBD2	TRBJ2-5	.	TRBV25-1	CASSEITGTIQETQYF	TGTGCCAGCAGCGAAATCACCGGGACTATCCAAGAGACCCAGTACTTC
TRBD2	TRBJ2-3	.	TRBV12-3/TRBV12-4	CASSPSGSTRVGKDTQYF	TGTGCCAGCAGTCCTAGCGGGAGTACGCGGGTGGGAAAAGATACGCAGTATTTT
TRBD2	TRBJ2-7	.	TRBV5-6	CASSSGTSGPYEQYF	TGTGCCAGCAGCTCGGGGACTAGCGGTCCCTACGAGCAGTACTTC
.	TRBJ1-2	once	TRBV7-8	CAAGSYNYGYTF	TGTGCTGCAGGCTCCTATAACTATGGCTACACCTTC
TRBD2	TRBJ2-7	.	TRBV10-1	CASGLAGEEQYF	TGCGCCAGCGGACTAGCGGGTGAGGAGCAGTACTTC
.	TRBJ1-3	medium-sized	TRBV15	CATSRDLDFSGNTIYF	TGTGCCACCAGCAGAGATCTGGACTTCTCTGGAAACACCATATATTTT
.	TRBJ1-2	once	TRBV10-3	CAIRIDRIGYTF	TGTGCCATCAGAATCGACAGAATCGGCTACACCTTC
TRBD2	TRBJ2-2	.	TRBV9	CASSLSTSGVSTGELFF	TGTGCCAGCAGCCTCTCGACTAGCGGGGTCAGCACCGGGGAGCTGTTTTTT
.	TRBJ2-7	many	TRBV14	CASSLRGTGTASYEQYF	TGTGCCAGCAGCCTGCGGGGTACCGGGACAGCGTCCTACGAGCAGTACTTC
.	TRBJ1-4	.	TRBV2	CASSGWAGVSEKLFF	TGTGCCAGCAGTGGGTGGGCAGGGGTGAGCGAAAAACTGTTTTTT
TRBD1	TRBJ1-6	.	TRBV7-3	CASSLMGQGSSPLHF	TGTGCCAGCAGCTTAATGGGACAGGGTAGTTCACCCCTCCACTTT
.	TRBJ1-2	few	TRBV2	CASGGRNEGGYTF	TGTGCCAGCGGGGGGCGGAATGAGGGTGGCTACACCTTC
.	TRBJ2-5	many	TRBV7-9	CASSSIPHGESETQYF	TGTGCCAGCAGCTCTATCCCTCACGGGGAGAGTGAGACCCAGTACTTC
.	TRBJ2-3	few	TRBV7-6	CASSLTAGGGADTQYF	TGTGCCAGCAGCTTAACGGCAGGGGGAGGGGCAGATACGCAGTATTTT
.	TRBJ1-2	.	TRBV6-1	CASSIPNRVGYTF	TGTGCCAGCAGTATTCCGAACAGGGTTGGCTACACCTTC
.	TRBJ1-1	many	TRBV7-9	CASSLEAQSGNTEAFF	TGTGCCAGCAGCTTAGAGGCCCAGTCGGGCAACACTGAAGCTTTCTTT
.	TRBJ2-5	few	TRBV10-3	CAISESGETQYF	TGTGCCATCAGTGAGTCGGGAGAGACCCAGTACTTC
.	TRBJ2-7	many	TRBV5-6	CASSTNPGAYEQYF	TGTGCCAGCAGCACGAACCCGGGTGCCTACGAGCAGTACTTC
.	TRBJ2-7	.	TRBV20-1	CSASGGTVTYEQYF	TGCAGTGCTAGTGGAGGGACAGTAACCTACGAGCAGTACTTC
TRBD1	TRBJ1-1	.	TRBV12-3/TRBV12-4	CASRARQGTEAFF	TGCGCCAGCAGAGCAAGACAGGGAACTGAAGCTTTCTTT
.	TRBJ1-2	once	TRBV4-2	CASSQDATVTTWTGYTF	TGTGCCAGCAGCCAAGACGCGACAGTAACTACCTGGACTGGCTACACCTTC
TRBD1	TRBJ1-1	many	TRBV27	CASRTGLIGNTEAFF	TGTGCCAGCAGGACAGGGTTGATTGGGAACACTGAAGCTTTCTTT
.	TRBJ2-1	.	TRBV7-6	CASSLGAEQFF	TGTGCCAGCAGCTTAGGAGCTGAGCAGTTCTTC
TRBD1	TRBJ2-1	many	TRBV19	CASSAGTGATWEQFF	TGTGCCAGTAGCGCCGGGACAGGGGCCACCTGGGAGCAGTTCTTC
TRBD2	TRBJ2-1	.	TRBV4-2	CASSQDRRLAAYNEQFF	TGTGCCAGCAGCCAAGATCGGCGACTAGCGGCCTACAATGAGCAGTTCTTC
TRBD1	TRBJ1-4	.	TRBV7-9	CASSPRDRTEKLFF	TGTGCCAGCAGCCCACGGGACAGGACTGAAAAACTGTTTTTT